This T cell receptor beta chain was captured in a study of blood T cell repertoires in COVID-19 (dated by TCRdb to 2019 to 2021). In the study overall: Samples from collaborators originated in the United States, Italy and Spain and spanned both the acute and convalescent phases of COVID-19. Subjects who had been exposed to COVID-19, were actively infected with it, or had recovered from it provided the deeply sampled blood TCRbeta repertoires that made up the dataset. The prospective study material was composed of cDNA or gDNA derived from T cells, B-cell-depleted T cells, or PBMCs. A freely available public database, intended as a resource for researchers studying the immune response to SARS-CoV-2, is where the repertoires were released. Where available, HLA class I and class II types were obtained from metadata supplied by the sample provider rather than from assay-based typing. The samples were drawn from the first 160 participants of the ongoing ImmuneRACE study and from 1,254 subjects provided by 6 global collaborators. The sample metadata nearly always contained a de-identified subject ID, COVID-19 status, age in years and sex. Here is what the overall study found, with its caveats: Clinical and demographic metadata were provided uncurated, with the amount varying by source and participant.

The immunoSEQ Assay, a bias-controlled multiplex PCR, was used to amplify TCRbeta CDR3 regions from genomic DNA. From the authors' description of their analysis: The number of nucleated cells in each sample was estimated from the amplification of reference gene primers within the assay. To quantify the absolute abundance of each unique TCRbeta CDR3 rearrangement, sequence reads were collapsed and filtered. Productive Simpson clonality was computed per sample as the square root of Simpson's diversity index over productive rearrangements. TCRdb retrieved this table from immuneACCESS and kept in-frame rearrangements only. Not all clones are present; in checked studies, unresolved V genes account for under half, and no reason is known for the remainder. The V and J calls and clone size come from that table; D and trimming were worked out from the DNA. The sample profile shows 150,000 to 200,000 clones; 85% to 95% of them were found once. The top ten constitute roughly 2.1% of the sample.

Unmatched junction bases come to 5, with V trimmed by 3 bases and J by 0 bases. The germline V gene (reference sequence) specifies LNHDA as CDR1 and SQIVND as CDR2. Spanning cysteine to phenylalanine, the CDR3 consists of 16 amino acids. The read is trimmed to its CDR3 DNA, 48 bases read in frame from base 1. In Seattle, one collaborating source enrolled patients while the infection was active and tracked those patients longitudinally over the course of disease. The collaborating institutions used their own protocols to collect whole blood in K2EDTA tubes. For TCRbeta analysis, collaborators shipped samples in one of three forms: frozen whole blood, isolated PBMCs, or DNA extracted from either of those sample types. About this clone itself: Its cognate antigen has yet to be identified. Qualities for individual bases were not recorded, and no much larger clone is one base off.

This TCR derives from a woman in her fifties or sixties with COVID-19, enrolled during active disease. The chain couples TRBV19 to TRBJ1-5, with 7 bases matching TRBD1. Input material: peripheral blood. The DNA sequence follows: TGTGCCAGTAGTATCAGGACAGGTTATAGCAATCAGCCCCAGCATTTT. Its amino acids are CASSIRTGYSNQPQHF.